The 19 T cell receptor beta chains in this list originate from one sample, sequenced in a study of OX40 agonist ivuxolimab in advanced cancers. Using immunoSEQ multiplex PCR, the repertoire was profiled, and TCRdb retains in-frame clones only, with some absent. The sample has more than 20,000 clones, roughly 82% seen once; the top ten hold approximately 30%. The sequences come from CD4+ or CD8+ T cells sorted from blood, collected in a trial of the OX40 agonist ivuxolimab. These receptor sequences come from an adult with an advanced solid tumor such as melanoma, head and neck, liver or kidney cancer.

J is TRBJ1-6 and V is TRBV7-3; D unclear. The CDR3 is 13 amino acids. Trimming removed 3 bases at V and 6 bases at J, with 6 bases between. The germline V gene encodes CDR1 SGHTA and CDR2 FQGTGA. The CDR3 nucleotides read TGTGCCAGCAGCTTGGTGGGTAATTCACCCCTCCACTTT. Its translation: CASSLVGNSPLHF.

This clone was counted between two and nine times. V gene TRBV28 combines with J gene TRBJ2-2, with 8 bases identical to TRBD2. Germline lookup yields CDR1 MDHEN and CDR2 SYDVKM. The CDR3 loop spans 15 amino acids. Trimming took 2 bases from V and 5 from J; bases not matched to a gene: 4. DNA for the CDR3: TGTGCCAGCAGTTTAGGGCCTAGCGGGACCGGGGAGCTGTTTTTT. This codes for CASSLGPSGTGELFF.

The rearrangement links TRBV11-2 to TRBJ2-1, with D hard to call. The CDR3 has 14 amino acids. Trimming pared 2 bases from V and 1 base from J, leaving 6 bases between. In germline, CDR1 is SGHAT, CDR2 FQNNGV. CDR3 sequence (DNA): TGTGCCAGCAGCTTAATCCAATCCTACAATGAGCAGTTCTTC. Amino acids: CASSLIQSYNEQFF.

This rearrangement joins TRBV19 to TRBJ2-3, with TRBD2 identical over 10 bases. This CDR3 comprises 20 residues. With 4 bases clipped from V and 6 bases from J, the junction kept 22 bases outside the gene matches. Germline CDR1 is LNHDA and CDR2 is SQIVND (reference sequence). The CDR3 is CASSNSRQGSSGSLGDTQYF. For the CDR3, the DNA is TGTGCCAGTAGTAACTCGCGGCAGGGGTCTAGCGGGAGTCTGGGGGATACGCAGTATTTT.

The chain has TRBV10-3 and TRBJ2-1; 12 nucleotides agree with TRBD2. The CDR3 totals 15 residues. Losses at the gene ends were 4 bases for V and 7 bases for J; bases not matched to a gene: 5. Germline values: CDR1 ENHRY, CDR2 SYGVKD. The CDR3 protein is CAISGQGLAGNEQFF. CDR3 nucleotides: TGTGCCATCAGTGGCCAAGGACTAGCGGGGAATGAGCAGTTCTTC.

The rearrangement links TRBV27 to TRBJ2-7; 9 positions agree with TRBD2. The CDR3 has 14 residues. Trimming removed 5 bases from V and 3 bases from J; junction bases left unmatched: 5. Germline loops: CDR1 MNHEY, CDR2 SMNVEV (reference sequence). CDR3 sequence reads: CASSPAGGLYEQYF. CDR3 DNA sequence: TGTGCCAGCAGTCCAGCGGGAGGTCTCTACGAGCAGTACTTC.

The chain has TRBV19 and TRBJ2-4; possibly TRBD2 for D (6 bases). Trimming took off 7 bases at V and 4 bases at J, with 17 bases between the two ends. CDR1 LNHDA and CDR2 SQIVND come from the germline V gene (reference sequence). CDR3 length: 15 residues. CDR3 nucleotide sequence: TGTGCCAGTATGGGGCGTGGGGGGAAGAAAAACATTCAGTACTTC. Its protein is CASMGRGGKKNIQYF.

This clone was seen a handful of times. This sequence joins TRBV7-2 and TRBJ1-2; D possibly corresponds to TRBD1 (5 bases). Germline V gene lookup returns CDR1 SGHTA and CDR2 FQGNSA. The length of the CDR3 is 12 residues. V shed 6 bases and J shed 6 bases, with 11 bases lying between them. The CDR3 coding sequence is TGTGCCAGCAGAGGGACTGCCCATGGCTACACCTTC. This encodes CASRGTAHGYTF. The full variable domain, rest sourced from reference TRBV7-2 and TRBJ1-2, is GAGVSQSPSNKVTEKGKDVELRCDPISGHTALYWYRQSLGQGLEFLIYFQGNSAPDKSGLPSDRFSAERTGGSVSTLTIQRTQQEDSAVYLCASRGTAHGYTFGSGTRLTVV.

The chain employs TRBV5-5 and TRBJ2-3; D not certain. The V gene's germline CDR1 is SGHKS and CDR2 YYEKEE (reference sequence). The CDR3 loop spans 13 amino acids. Trimming stripped 9 bases from V and 0 bases from J, with 11 bases between. The CDR3 spells CATQNASTDTQYF. For the CDR3, the DNA is TGTGCCACCCAGAATGCTAGCACAGATACGCAGTATTTT.

The chain joins TRBV9 to TRBJ1-1; a possible D gene is TRBD1 (6 bases). There are 13 residues in the CDR3. CDR1 and CDR2 (germline): SGDLS, YYNGEE. Deletions cut 3 bases from V and 0 bases from J, with 6 bases between. DNA for the CDR3: TGTGCCAGCAGCGAGGGGGTGAACACTGAAGCTTTCTTT. It is translated as CASSEGVNTEAFF.

The chain links TRBV6-6 to TRBJ1-5, with D perhaps TRBD1 (5 bases). The CDR3 runs 15 residues. V lost 5 bases, J lost 1 base, and 12 bases lay in between. CDR1 is MNHNY and CDR2 is SVGAGI in the germline V gene (reference sequence). The DNA of the CDR3 is TGTGCCAGCAGTGCTCAGGGCGTCAGCAATCAGCCCCAGCATTTT. Protein: CASSAQGVSNQPQHF.

The chain links TRBV2 to TRBJ1-2; 7 bases match TRBD1. This CDR3 spans 14 amino acids. CDR1 and CDR2 from the germline V gene are SNHLY and FYNNEI. The V gene end was trimmed by 6 bases and the J gene end by 3 bases; junction bases not matched to a gene: 7. CDR3 DNA sequence: TGTGCCAGCAGCCACGGGACAGAGGACTATGGCTACACCTTC. Residues: CASSHGTEDYGYTF.

The gene calls are TRBV14 and TRBJ2-1, with unresolved D. Germline values: CDR1 SGHDN, CDR2 FVKESK. This CDR3 is built from 13 residues. V was clipped by 1 base and J by 4 bases, with 5 bases between them. Here the CDR3 DNA reads TGTGCCAGCAGCCAAGTCATATACAATGAGCAGTTCTTC. It is translated as CASSQVIYNEQFF. The full variable domain, with the rest looked up from reference TRBV14 and TRBJ2-1, is EAGVTQFPSHSVIEKGQTVTLRCDPISGHDNLYWYRRVMGKEIKFLLHFVKESKQDESGMPNNRFLAERTGGTYSTLKVQPAELEDSGVYFCASSQVIYNEQFFGPGTRLTVL.

The CDR3 sequence is CASGADRGREDTQYF. The CDR3, as DNA: TGTGCCAGCGGCGCGGACAGGGGGCGTGAGGATACGCAGTATTTT. The J gene is TRBJ2-3, the V gene TRBV9; TRBD1 agrees at 11 bases. Germline-derived CDR1 and CDR2 are SGDLS and YYNGEE. This CDR3 has 15 residues. J gave up 6 bases and V 7 bases, and 10 bases lay outside the gene matches. Complete variable domain (other parts from reference TRBV9 and TRBJ2-3): DSGVTQTPKHLITATGQRVTLRCSPRSGDLSVYWYQQSLDQGLQFLIQYYNGEERAKGNILERFSAQQFPDLHSELNLSSLELGDSALYFCASGADRGREDTQYFGPGTRLTVL.

This chain connects TRBV10-3 to TRBJ2-1, with 10 nucleotides matching TRBD2. The ends lost 2 bases at V and 8 bases at J; junction bases unmatched: 6. Germline lookup yields CDR1 ENHRY and CDR2 SYGVKD. CDR3 length: 15 residues. The chain's CDR3 is CAISEPGLAKDEQFF. The CDR3 bases are TGTGCCATCAGTGAGCCGGGACTAGCGAAAGATGAGCAGTTCTTC.

The rearrangement links TRBV5-4 to TRBJ2-2; D unresolved. The germline gives CDR1 SGHNT, CDR2 YYREEE (reference sequence). Trimming took 0 bases from V and 1 from J, leaving 4 bases between them. This CDR3 comprises 14 residues. The CDR3 nucleotides are TGTGCCAGCAGCTTGGACGTGAACACCGGGGAGCTGTTTTTT. Residues: CASSLDVNTGELFF.

Written as DNA, the CDR3 is TGTGCCAGCAGCTATAGCGGGAGCGCAACCTACGAGCAGTACTTC. It translates to CASSYSGSATYEQYF. The chain has TRBV7-2 and TRBJ2-7; 9 bases match TRBD2. Germline V gene data show CDR1 as SGHTA and CDR2 as FQGNSA. Trimming cost V 4 bases and J 2 bases; bases outside gene matches: 6. This CDR3 region has 15 residues.

CDR3 protein: CASSLTGQSNYGYTF. CDR3 nucleotide sequence: TGTGCCAGCAGCTTAACGGGACAGTCCAACTATGGCTACACCTTC. This chain joins TRBV7-9 and TRBJ1-2; 7 positions agree with TRBD1. Germline CDR1 is SEHNR and CDR2 is FQNEAQ (reference sequence). The CDR3 runs to 15 residues. The V segment lost 2 bases and the J segment 2 bases; nucleotides outside the gene matches: 5.

J is TRBJ1-3 and V is TRBV6-5, with D maybe TRBD1 (6 bases). The CDR3 is 16 amino acids. V was trimmed by 0 bases and J by 0 bases, leaving 9 bases between them. Germline V gene lookup returns CDR1 MNHEY and CDR2 SVGAGI. In DNA, the CDR3 is TGTGCCAGCAGTTACTCTGGGGACATCTCTGGAAACACCATATATTTT. As protein: CASSYSGDISGNTIYF.